These 19 T cell receptor beta chains were all obtained from the same sample, sequenced in a study of CD8+ T cells in alopecia areata. Sequencing templates came from extracted RNA that was reverse transcribed into cDNA. Profiled with immunoSEQ multiplex PCR; TCRdb holds only in-frame clones, not every one. The data contain roughly 120,000 clones, 55% to 80% of them singletons. The sequenced material came from CD4+ T cells sorted from blood. The source of these receptors is a human donor in good health.

This chain links TRBV30 with TRBJ2-3; 8 bases match TRBD2. V lost 4 bases, J lost 4 bases, and 1 base stayed unmatched. Per the germline V gene, CDR1 is GTSNPN and CDR2 is SVGIG (reference sequence). This CDR3 has 12 residues. CDR3 sequence reads: CAWKRGPDTQYF. In DNA, the CDR3 is TGTGCCTGGAAGCGGGGGCCAGATACGCAGTATTTT.

The rearrangement joins TRBV29-1 to TRBJ1-1; tentatively, D is TRBD1 (6 bases). V gave up 4 bases and J gave up 6 bases, with 18 bases separating them. CDR3 length: 14 amino acids. Germline V gene data show CDR1 as SQVTM and CDR2 as ANQGSEA. The CDR3 coding sequence is TGCAGCGTTGCAGTGAGGACAGCGAGAGCTGAAGCTTTCTTT. This translates into CSVAVRTARAEAFF. The variable domain in full, completed from reference TRBV29-1 and TRBJ1-1, reads SAVISQKPSRDICQRGTSLTIQCQVDSQVTMMFWYRQQPGQSLTLIATANQGSEATYESGFVIDKFPISRPNLTFSTLTVSNMSPEDSSIYLCSVAVRTARAEAFFGQGTRLTVV.

This clone has a single count. The rearrangement uses TRBV10-2 and TRBJ1-2; 7 bases align to TRBD1. V lost 10 bases to trimming and J lost 7 bases; unmatched junction nucleotides: 9. The CDR3 has 12 amino acids. Germline V gives CDR1 WSHSY, CDR2 SAAADI. The CDR3 DNA reads TGCGCCATCCACAGGGGTCAGAGTGGCTACACCTTC. Protein product: CAIHRGQSGYTF.

The chain joins TRBV4-2 to TRBJ1-3; the D is unclear. Germline values: CDR1 LGHNA, CDR2 YNFKEQ. There are 12 residues in the CDR3. V was shortened by 2 bases and J by 2 bases, with 1 base between the two germline ends. This CDR3 is CASSQTGNTIYF. The CDR3 DNA is TGTGCCAGCAGCCAAACTGGAAACACCATATATTTT.

The genes are TRBV6-5 and TRBJ2-1; 7 positions match TRBD2. The germline gives CDR1 MNHEY, CDR2 SVGAGI. V was clipped by 6 bases and J by 12 bases; unmatched bases: 8. This CDR3 has 12 amino acids. The CDR3 DNA sequence: TGTGCCAGCAGCCCTACTAGCGTATCGCAGTTCTTC. This sequence encodes CASSPTSVSQFF.

This chain joins TRBV6-5 and TRBJ1-2; no clear D. CDR3 size: 15 residues. V was shortened by 0 bases and J by 4 bases, with 12 bases between the two germline ends. Germline loops: CDR1 MNHEY, CDR2 SVGAGI. Here the CDR3 reads CASSYSALAAYGYTF. The DNA of the CDR3 is TGTGCCAGCAGTTACTCGGCCCTGGCGGCCTATGGCTACACCTTC.

The chain has TRBV30 and TRBJ2-5; D is possibly TRBD2 (6 bases). Germline V gene sequence: CDR1 GTSNPN, CDR2 SVGIG (reference sequence). The germline V and J ends were trimmed by 6 bases and 1 base, with 18 bases remaining between them. The CDR3 loop spans 15 amino acids. CDR3 residues: CACRRGISGQETQYF. In DNA, the CDR3 is TGTGCCTGCAGACGTGGGATTAGCGGCCAAGAGACCCAGTACTTC.

The chain uses TRBV29-1 and TRBJ2-5; possibly TRBD1 for D (6 bases). Trimming pared 5 bases from V and 4 bases from J, leaving 14 bases between. The CDR3 sequence is 13 residues long. Germline CDR1 reads SQVTM; CDR2 reads ANQGSEA. DNA for the CDR3: TGCAGCGTTCTCAGGGGAACGGGAGAGACCCAGTACTTC. This sequence encodes CSVLRGTGETQYF.

This clone has only one observation. V gene TRBV2 combines with J gene TRBJ1-2; 7 nucleotides agree with TRBD1. Trimming removed 7 bases from V and 5 bases from J; junction bases left unmatched: 7. The CDR3 has 13 residues. Germline V gives CDR1 SNHLY, CDR2 FYNNEI. CDR3 protein: CASILTGPYGYTF. CDR3 DNA: TGTGCCAGCATTCTGACAGGGCCTTATGGCTACACCTTC.

CDR3 region: CASSVGTGPVETQYF. In nucleotides, the CDR3 is TGTGCCAGCAGCGTAGGGACAGGACCCGTGGAGACCCAGTACTTC. This chain connects TRBV9 to TRBJ2-5; 7 nucleotides align to TRBD1. The germline V gene has CDR1 SGDLS and CDR2 YYNGEE. The CDR3 extends over 15 amino acids. V lost 0 bases and J lost 5; bases outside the gene matches: 7.

This clone was recorded only once. The V call is TRBV7-2, the J call TRBJ2-5, with D maybe TRBD2 (5 bases). With 6 bases removed from V and 1 base from J, the gap between germline ends came to 12 bases. The germline V gene has CDR1 SGHTA and CDR2 FQGNSA. The CDR3 runs 14 residues. CDR3 protein: CASRDATSQETQYF. For the CDR3, the DNA is TGTGCCAGCAGGGATGCCACTAGCCAAGAGACCCAGTACTTC.

V is TRBV9 and J is TRBJ2-7; no reliable D call. The CDR3 has 15 amino acids. V was trimmed by 0 bases and J by 0 bases, leaving 10 bases between them. Per the germline V gene, CDR1 is SGDLS and CDR2 is YYNGEE. CDR3 loop: CASSVAATSSYEQYF. The CDR3 nucleotides read TGTGCCAGCAGCGTAGCGGCAACGAGCTCCTACGAGCAGTACTTC. Using reference TRBV9 and TRBJ2-7 for the parts outside the CDR3, the full variable domain is DSGVTQTPKHLITATGQRVTLRCSPRSGDLSVYWYQQSLDQGLQFLIQYYNGEERAKGNILERFSAQQFPDLHSELNLSSLELGDSALYFCASSVAATSSYEQYFGPGTRLTVT.

The chain employs TRBV7-9 and TRBJ2-3; 8 nucleotides line up with TRBD2. V gave up 5 bases and J gave up 4 bases; unmatched junction bases: 20. Germline-derived CDR1 and CDR2 are SEHNR and FQNEAQ (reference sequence). The CDR3 has 19 residues. The CDR3 DNA reads TGTGCCAGCAGCCCCGGAGGTTGGCGGGGGGCCCTAAGATCAGATACGCAGTATTTT. Encoded protein: CASSPGGWRGALRSDTQYF.

This chain links TRBV29-1 with TRBJ1-4; D is possibly TRBD1 (5 bases). CDR1 and CDR2 from the germline V gene are SQVTM and ANQGSEA. The CDR3 spans 13 residues. Between the trimmed V and J ends, which lost 7 bases and 7 bases, there was a span of 16 bases. CDR3: CSAGGREGEKLFF. The CDR3 DNA follows: TGCAGCGCCGGAGGCAGGGAAGGTGAAAAACTGTTTTTT.

This chain connects TRBV28 to TRBJ2-5; a weak D match, TRBD2 (6 bases). Looked up from germline, CDR1 is MDHEN and CDR2 is SYDVKM. The CDR3 is 13 residues long. The V end lost 8 bases, the J end lost 4 bases, and 14 bases lay between the germline ends. In DNA, the CDR3 is TGTGCCAGCGGGGGGAGAATCCCAGAGACCCAGTACTTC. Its protein product is CASGGRIPETQYF. The variable domain in full, with the rest retrieved from reference TRBV28 and TRBJ2-5, is DVKVTQSSRYLVKRTGEKVFLECVQDMDHENMFWYRQDPGLGLRLIYFSYDVKMKEKGDIPEGYSVSREKKERFSLILESASTNQTSMYLCASGGRIPETQYFGPGTRLLVL.

V and J are TRBV9 and TRBJ2-3, with 11 bases identical to TRBD2. The CDR3 runs 16 residues. In germline, CDR1 is SGDLS, CDR2 YYNGEE. Losses at the gene ends were 0 bases for V and 3 bases for J; bases not matched to a gene: 3. The DNA for the CDR3 is TGTGCCAGCAGCGTAGTAGCGGGGGGGCGGACAGATACGCAGTATTTT. This codes for CASSVVAGGRTDTQYF.

The CDR3 sequence is CASSVKGTETQYF. CDR3 coding DNA: TGCGCCAGCAGCGTGAAGGGGACCGAGACCCAGTACTTC. This chain joins TRBV5-1 and TRBJ2-5, with D perhaps given as TRBD1 or TRBD2 (5 bases each). This CDR3 has 13 amino acids. V lost 4 bases and J 5 bases, leaving 12 bases between the germline ends. Looked up from germline, CDR1 is SGHRS and CDR2 is YFSETQ. Combining the CDR3 with reference TRBV5-1 and TRBJ2-5 gives the whole variable domain KAGVTQTPRYLIKTRGQQVTLSCSPISGHRSVSWYQQTPGQGLQFLFEYFSETQRNKGNFPGRFSGRQFSNSRSEMNVSTLELGDSALYLCASSVKGTETQYFGPGTRLLVL.

This clone came up a few times. The chain employs TRBV4-2 and TRBJ2-3, with 10 bases matching TRBD2. The ends lost 4 bases at V and 6 bases at J; junction bases unmatched: 10. The germline V gene has CDR1 LGHNA and CDR2 YNFKEQ. CDR3 length: 16 residues. The CDR3 protein is CASSPLERGGRDTQYF. DNA of the CDR3: TGTGCCAGCAGCCCGCTTGAGCGGGGGGGCCGGGATACGCAGTATTTT.

The chain joins TRBV7-6 to TRBJ2-3, with 8 bases matching TRBD2. The V gene's germline CDR1 is SGHVS and CDR2 FNYEAQ. The CDR3 has 16 residues. Trimming took 4 bases from V and 0 from J; bases not matched to a gene: 6. The CDR3 DNA reads as TGTGCCAGCAGCTCCGCCCAGCGGGGGAGCACAGATACGCAGTATTTT. As protein: CASSSAQRGSTDTQYF. Supplemented by reference TRBV7-6 and TRBJ2-3, the full variable domain reads GAGVSQSPRYKVTKRGQDVALRCDPISGHVSLYWYRQALGQGPEFLTYFNYEAQQDKSGLPNDRFSAERPEGSISTLTIQRTEQRDSAMYRCASSSAQRGSTDTQYFGPGTRLTVL.